This T cell receptor (beta chain) came from a study of shared clonotypes between healthy human individuals. As for the study in general: The plates for each donor numbered three CD4 naive, three CD4 memory, two CD8 naive and one CD8 memory.

Germline V lookup: CDR1 SGHRS, CDR2 YFSETQ. Trimming took 7 bases from V and 0 from J, leaving 14 bases between them. CDR3 size: 15 residues. The method was immunoSEQ multiplex PCR; TCRdb's version includes in-frame clones alone and lacks a portion of them. Of fewer than 1.6 million clones in the sample, roughly 98.5% were seen once. The specimen sequenced was naive CD4+ T cells sorted from blood. Described subset: CD45RA+ positively selected. This clonotype originated in a man younger than 40 in good health. The V gene is TRBV5-1, the J gene TRBJ2-4; a weak D match, TRBD2 (5 bases). CDR3: CASCETSPAKNIQYF. The CDR3 nucleotides are TGCGCCAGCTGTGAAACTAGTCCAGCCAAAAACATTCAGTACTTC.